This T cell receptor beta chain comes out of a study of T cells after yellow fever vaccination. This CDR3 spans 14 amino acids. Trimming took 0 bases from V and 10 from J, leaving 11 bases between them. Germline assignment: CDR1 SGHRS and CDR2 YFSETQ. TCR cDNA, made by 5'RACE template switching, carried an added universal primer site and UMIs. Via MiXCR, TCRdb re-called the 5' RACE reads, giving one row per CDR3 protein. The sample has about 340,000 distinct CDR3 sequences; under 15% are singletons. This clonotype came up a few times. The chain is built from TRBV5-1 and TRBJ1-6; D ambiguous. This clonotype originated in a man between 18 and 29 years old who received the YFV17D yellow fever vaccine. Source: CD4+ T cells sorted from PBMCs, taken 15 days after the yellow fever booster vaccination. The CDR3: CASSLEIPGSPLHF. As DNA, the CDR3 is TGCGCCAGCAGCTTGGAGATCCCAGGATCACCCCTCCACTTT.